The T cell receptor beta chain described here comes from a study of cytomegalovirus exposure and HLA in healthy donors. Study details: In an earlier analysis, 117 million unique TCR beta sequences were found from some 180 million T cells.

In the PCR, 60 Vbeta and 13 Jbeta primers were used. Clones were read by immunoSEQ multiplex PCR, and TCRdb kept only the in-frame ones, dropping some. The table has some 110,000 clones, approximately 70% seen once. On this clone itself: Its antigen is unidentified.

Study-level results: According to reports, the classifier identified cytomegalovirus status with high specificity and sensitivity.

The trim removed 6 bases at V and 0 bases at J, leaving 19 bases unmatched. Germline V gene data show CDR1 as MDHEN and CDR2 as SYDVKM. This CDR3 is built from 19 residues. The specimen sequenced was PBMCs. The chain links TRBV28 to TRBJ2-7; 8 nucleotides agree with TRBD2. This receptor was obtained from a man aged 18 to 29 in good health and CMV-seronegative. CDR3: CASSPLGTSARSYSYEQYF. DNA of the CDR3: TGTGCCAGCAGCCCTCTTGGGACTAGTGCCCGTTCCTACTCCTACGAGCAGTACTTC. Together with reference TRBV28 and TRBJ2-7, the CDR3 gives the full variable domain: DVKVTQSSRYLVKRTGEKVFLECVQDMDHENMFWYRQDPGLGLRLIYFSYDVKMKEKGDIPEGYSVSREKKERFSLILESASTNQTSMYLCASSPLGTSARSYSYEQYFGPGTRLTVT.